A selection of T cell receptor beta chains follows, all from one sample in a study of blood T cell repertoires in COVID-19. Profiled with immunoSEQ multiplex PCR; TCRdb holds only in-frame clones, not every one. The repertoire holds under 65,000 clones, roughly four fifths seen once, with about 31% in the top ten. The sequencing input was peripheral blood. All receptors derive from a man in his sixties with COVID-19, enrolled during active disease. Each CDR3 is given with its conserved first and last residue. Each record gives: J gene, CDR3 length, V gene, CDR3 protein.

TRBJ2-3	17	TRBV11-3	CASSLQDRGPLTDTQYF
TRBJ2-5	15	TRBV3-1/TRBV3-2	CASSQEIGREETQYF
TRBJ1-2	11	TRBV11-2	CASSFRGGYTF
TRBJ2-1	16	TRBV24-1	CATSARGTSGRDEQFF
TRBJ2-3	13	TRBV19	CATGRGSTDTQYF
TRBJ2-7	12	TRBV29-1	CSVARDSYEQYF
TRBJ2-1	15	TRBV5-5	CASSLEGALYNEQFF
TRBJ2-1	14	TRBV6-5	CASSYRGKTNEQFF
TRBJ2-5	18	TRBV11-2	CASSLGWGGREVQETQYF
TRBJ2-2	13	TRBV10-3	CASGGTNTGELFF
TRBJ2-1	15	TRBV19	CASSITPNSYNEQFF
TRBJ2-1	17	TRBV7-3	CASSLWASGSPYNEQFF
TRBJ2-7	13	TRBV6-5	CASSPGADYEQYF
TRBJ2-5	16	TRBV7-9	CASSPSRTSGKETQYF
TRBJ1-5	16	TRBV2	CASTEIAGKGNQPQHF
TRBJ2-1	13	TRBV7-8	CASSWGLYNEQFF
TRBJ1-3	12	TRBV3-1/TRBV3-2	CASGETGNTIYF
TRBJ1-1	13	TRBV3-1/TRBV3-2	CAAYGGARTEAFF
TRBJ2-1	16	TRBV4-1	CASSQGRVLAVDEQFF
TRBJ2-1	17	TRBV3-1/TRBV3-2	CASSQDWTSGTYNEQFF
TRBJ2-7	11	TRBV3-1/TRBV3-2	CASRESGIMYF
TRBJ2-1	15	TRBV9	CASSAQGIGFDEQFF
TRBJ2-1	16	TRBV9	CASSALWTSGYNEQFF
TRBJ1-5	15	TRBV7-2	CASSLIRGQRQPQHF
TRBJ2-1	17	TRBV19	CASSIGGQGVQANEQFF
TRBJ1-1	13	TRBV11-1	CASSGQGNTEAFF
TRBJ2-7	13	TRBV3-1/TRBV3-2	CASSAGGSYEQYF
TRBJ1-3	17	TRBV4-1	CASSQGDRGLSGNTIYF
TRBJ2-5	16	TRBV11-1	CASSLGFRQREETQYF